This T cell receptor (beta chain) comes out of a study of tumor-infiltrating lymphocytes in localized non-small cell lung cancer. Regarding the study as a whole: T-cell fraction did not differ between immunotypes IM1 and IM2.

The CDR3 consists of 13 residues. Germline lookup yields CDR1 SGHRS and CDR2 YFSETQ. The V and J ends lost 7 bases and 0 bases, in that order; junction bases with no gene match: 3. The repertoire was sequenced with immunoSEQ multiplex PCR; TCRdb's copy has only in-frame clones and lacks some. The sample carries around 15,000 clones, roughly 71% recorded once. Details on this clone: No antigen is known for it.

The TCR was taken from a human donor with non-small cell lung cancer. The specimen sequenced was lung tumor tissue. The J gene is TRBJ2-7, the V gene TRBV5-1, with 8 bases lining up with TRBD1. The CDR3 here is CASRQGPSYEQYF. The CDR3, as DNA: TGCGCCAGCCGACAGGGGCCCTCCTACGAGCAGTACTTC.